This section outlines one T cell receptor beta chain sequence together with its context. Its antigen is unidentified. This entry belongs to a study of T cell responses to AZD1222 COVID-19 vaccine. The germline V gene encodes CDR1 SNHLY and CDR2 FYNNEI. Trimming took 7 bases from V and 0 from J, leaving 9 bases between them. This CDR3 spans 14 amino acids. Second doses that came at about 4 or about 12 weeks were put together. TCRdb's copy holds only in-frame clones and misses some; the assay was immunoSEQ multiplex PCR. The sample yields 160,000 or so clones, more than 75% seen once. Points from the study as a whole: The donor cohort was predominantly white British with a female majority, and clonal diversity may have been underestimated. Seropositive at baseline were only a handful of AZD1222 recipients. Among spike-specific TCRs, nearly half reportedly target unmutated variant regions.

The receptor was derived from an adult who received the AZD1222 COVID-19 vaccine. This sample comprised peripheral blood, obtained 28 days after the second AZD1222 dose. V gene TRBV2 combines with J gene TRBJ2-2; no definite D call. CDR3 bases: TGTGCCAGCATAAGGAGTGCGAACACCGGGGAGCTGTTTTTT. Its protein is CASIRSANTGELFF.